This is a list of T cell receptor beta chains from one sample in a study of blood T cell repertoires in COVID-19. Clones were sequenced by immunoSEQ multiplex PCR, and TCRdb holds only the in-frame ones, with some missing. The sample includes roughly 75,000 clones, approximately 86% of them seen just once. The sequenced material came from peripheral blood. The receptor set was obtained from an elderly man with COVID-19, enrolled during active disease. Each CDR3 is given with its conserved first and last residue. Each record gives: J gene, V gene, D gene, clone size, CDR3 protein, CDR3 DNA. D genes are given only for firm matches. Rows may omit the clone size; those that give it use once, few, many or a size class.

TRBJ2-1 | TRBV18 | NA | NA | CASSQASGGPYNEQFF | TGTGCCAGCTCACAGGCCTCCGGGGGGCCCTACAATGAGCAGTTCTTC
TRBJ1-2 | TRBV7-2 | NA | NA | CASSRSGVDGYTF | TGTGCCAGCAGCCGATCAGGGGTCGATGGCTACACCTTC
TRBJ1-5 | TRBV10-3 | TRBD1 | NA | CAISLTGASNQPQHF | TGTGCCATCAGCCTTACAGGGGCGAGCAATCAGCCCCAGCATTTT
TRBJ2-4 | TRBV7-2 | TRBD2 | NA | CASSLRLAGGVAKNIQYF | TGTGCCAGCAGCTTGAGACTAGCGGGGGGGGTAGCCAAAAACATTCAGTACTTC
TRBJ2-2 | TRBV19 | TRBD1 | few | CASSMDRGDGELFF | TGTGCCAGTAGTATGGACAGGGGGGACGGGGAGCTGTTTTTT
TRBJ2-3 | TRBV10-3 | TRBD1 | NA | CAITPDRGGTQYF | TGTGCCATCACTCCCGACAGGGGTGGTACGCAGTATTTT
TRBJ1-4 | TRBV27 | TRBD1 | once | CASRLLGQGNEKLFF | TGTGCCAGCAGACTCCTGGGACAGGGGAATGAAAAACTGTTTTTT
TRBJ2-3 | TRBV7-2 | NA | NA | CASSLTGSTDTQYF | TGTGCCAGCAGCTTAACGGGAAGCACAGATACGCAGTATTTT
TRBJ2-3 | TRBV27 | NA | NA | CASSLLAPLADTQYF | TGTGCCAGCAGTTTATTGGCTCCCCTCGCAGATACGCAGTATTTT
TRBJ1-6 | TRBV3-1/TRBV3-2 | NA | NA | CASSQGGGNSPLHF | TGTGCCAGCAGCCAAGGGGGGGGAAATTCACCCCTCCACTTT
TRBJ2-7 | TRBV6-5 | TRBD1 | NA | CASSTRQGANEQYF | TGTGCCAGCAGTACACGACAGGGGGCGAACGAGCAGTACTTC
TRBJ2-5 | TRBV28 | NA | NA | CASSLYRVGETQYF | TGTGCCAGCAGTTTATACAGGGTGGGAGAGACCCAGTACTTC
TRBJ1-5 | TRBV6-5 | NA | NA | CASSYSSRPDQPQHF | TGTGCCAGCAGTTACTCGAGCAGGCCCGATCAGCCCCAGCATTTT
TRBJ2-3 | TRBV13 | TRBD1 | NA | CASSSPQGDTQYF | TGTGCCAGCAGCTCCCCACAGGGGGATACGCAGTATTTT
TRBJ2-5 | TRBV5-1 | NA | NA | CASSLGGGQETQYF | TGCGCCAGCAGCTTGGGAGGAGGCCAAGAGACCCAGTACTTC
TRBJ2-2 | TRBV5-5 | NA | NA | CASSLAGGGGELFF | TGTGCCAGCAGCTTGGCGGGGGGCGGCGGGGAGCTGTTTTTT
TRBJ1-1 | TRBV6-5 | NA | once | CASSYSYRDTEAFF | TGTGCCAGCAGTTACTCTTACAGGGACACTGAAGCTTTCTTT
TRBJ1-2 | TRBV6-5 | TRBD1 | NA | CASRYDRAYGYTF | TGTGCCAGCCGCTATGACAGGGCCTATGGCTACACCTTC
TRBJ2-7 | TRBV7-9 | NA | NA | CASSLHAGASYEQYF | TGTGCCAGCAGCTTACACGCGGGGGCCTCCTACGAGCAGTACTTC
TRBJ1-1 | TRBV3-1/TRBV3-2 | NA | NA | CASSQGEGFGAEAFF | TGTGCCAGCAGCCAAGGGGAGGGGTTTGGGGCTGAAGCTTTCTTT
TRBJ2-3 | TRBV13 | TRBD1 | NA | CASSSRTGGYASGTDTQYF | TGTGCCAGCAGCTCCCGGACAGGGGGATACGCGAGTGGCACAGATACGCAGTATTTT
TRBJ2-1 | TRBV10-3 | TRBD2 | NA | CAISSGTSRNEQFF | TGTGCCATCAGTAGCGGGACTAGTCGCAATGAGCAGTTCTTC
TRBJ2-7 | TRBV5-6 | TRBD1 | NA | CASSYLDRRGSYEQYF | TGTGCCAGCAGCTACTTGGACAGGCGCGGATCCTACGAGCAGTACTTC
TRBJ2-7 | TRBV11-2 | NA | NA | CASSRVDEQYF | TGTGCCAGCAGCCGCGTAGACGAGCAGTACTTC
TRBJ2-3 | TRBV3-1/TRBV3-2 | NA | NA | CASSQDNTQYF | TGTGCCAGCAGCCAAGATAATACGCAGTATTTT
TRBJ2-7 | TRBV5-8 | NA | NA | CASSLRGGWSYEQYF | TGTGCCAGCAGCTTGAGAGGGGGATGGTCCTACGAGCAGTACTTC
TRBJ2-7 | TRBV4-2 | NA | NA | CASSQVQAKGAYEQYF | TGTGCCAGCAGCCAAGTCCAAGCCAAGGGGGCCTACGAGCAGTACTTC
TRBJ1-5 | TRBV2 | NA | NA | CASSFPWAGGHAGQPQHF | TGTGCCAGCAGTTTTCCTTGGGCGGGGGGCCACGCAGGCCAGCCCCAGCATTTT
TRBJ2-5 | TRBV6-6 | NA | NA | CASSTLGGPETQYF | TGTGCCAGCAGTACCTTGGGGGGGCCGGAGACCCAGTACTTC
TRBJ1-6 | TRBV6-1 | TRBD1 | NA | CASSGTTGRLYNSPLHF | TGTGCCAGCAGTGGAACGACAGGGAGACTTTATAATTCACCCCTCCACTTT
TRBJ1-2 | TRBV5-8 | TRBD1 | once | CASSLGGTGNYGYTF | TGTGCCAGCAGCTTGGGCGGGACAGGGAACTATGGCTACACCTTC
TRBJ1-2 | TRBV9 | TRBD1 | NA | CASSVAQQGGGYTF | TGTGCCAGCAGCGTAGCGCAACAGGGGGGAGGCTACACCTTC
TRBJ2-2 | TRBV5-1 | NA | NA | CASSLAILSGELFF | TGCGCCAGCAGCTTGGCTATTTTGTCCGGGGAGCTGTTTTTT
TRBJ1-2 | TRBV2 | TRBD1 | NA | CASSEALTGVGYTF | TGTGCCAGCAGTGAAGCCCTGACAGGGGTCGGCTACACCTTC
TRBJ2-1 | TRBV2 | NA | NA | CASSPRAGSSYNEQFF | TGTGCCAGCAGCCCTAGGGCGGGTAGCTCCTACAATGAGCAGTTCTTC
TRBJ2-4 | TRBV3-1/TRBV3-2 | NA | NA | CASTSMGIGGNIQYF | TGTGCCAGCACCTCCATGGGGATCGGGGGAAACATTCAGTACTTC
TRBJ1-2 | TRBV5-4 | NA | NA | CASRSQEDGYTF | TGTGCCAGCAGGTCTCAGGAAGATGGCTACACCTTC
TRBJ2-1 | TRBV2 | TRBD1 | NA | CASSEETGAENEQFF | TGTGCCAGCAGTGAGGAGACAGGGGCGGAGAATGAGCAGTTCTTC
TRBJ1-5 | TRBV19 | NA | once | CASSIGTANQPQHF | TGTGCCAGTAGTATAGGGACAGCTAATCAGCCCCAGCATTTT
TRBJ2-3 | TRBV7-3 | TRBD1 | NA | CASSLTGPGTGAHTDTQYF | TGTGCCAGCAGCTTAACGGGCCCCGGGACAGGGGCCCACACAGATACGCAGTATTTT
TRBJ1-5 | TRBV12-5 | TRBD1 | few | CASGLNLGRDREKPQHF | TGTGCTAGTGGTTTAAATCTTGGTCGGGACAGGGAGAAGCCCCAGCATTTT
TRBJ2-2 | TRBV29-1 | NA | few | CSVGAGANTGELFF | TGCAGCGTGGGCGCAGGCGCGAACACCGGGGAGCTGTTTTTT
TRBJ1-6 | TRBV18 | NA | once | CASSLQDNSPLHF | TGTGCCAGCTCACTCCAGGATAATTCACCCCTCCACTTT
TRBJ1-4 | TRBV11-2 | TRBD1 | few | CASSLTGGSTNEKLFF | TGTGCCAGCAGCTTGACAGGGGGCTCGACTAATGAAAAACTGTTTTTT
TRBJ2-5 | TRBV7-9 | TRBD2 | NA | CASSPGLAWETQYF | TGTGCCAGCAGCCCGGGACTAGCATGGGAGACCCAGTACTTC
TRBJ1-2 | TRBV11-3 | NA | NA | CASSLNRDYAGYTF | TGTGCCAGCAGCTTAAACAGGGACTACGCTGGCTACACCTTC
TRBJ2-7 | TRBV7-8 | NA | NA | CATQGYSYEQYF | TGTGCCACCCAGGGGTATTCCTACGAGCAGTACTTC
TRBJ1-6 | TRBV12-3/TRBV12-4 | NA | NA | CASKQGYSPLHF | TGTGCCAGCAAGCAGGGCTATTCACCCCTCCACTTT